The 3 T cell receptor beta chains below were found in one sample sequenced in a study of blood T cell repertoires in COVID-19. This table comes from immunoSEQ multiplex PCR, and its TCRdb copy is limited to in-frame clones, with some not included. The table shows about 330,000 clones, with over 70% occurring only once. The source material was peripheral blood. The receptors originated from a woman aged 50 to 60 with acute or convalescent COVID-19.

This clone was seen just once. The chain has TRBV19 and TRBJ2-7; 9 bases are a match to TRBD1. Per the germline V gene, CDR1 is LNHDA and CDR2 is SQIVND (reference sequence). The length of the CDR3 is 13 residues. J gave up 7 bases and V 4 bases, and 5 bases lay outside the gene matches. The CDR3 here is CASSNDRGREQYF. The DNA of the CDR3 is TGTGCCAGTAGTAATGACAGGGGGAGAGAGCAGTACTTC.

CDR3: CAGGAGTGANVLTF. The CDR3 DNA is TGTGCCGGCGGGGCGGGCACCGGGGCCAACGTCCTGACTTTC. The J gene is TRBJ2-6, the V gene TRBV2, with D possibly TRBD2 on 6 matching bases. Trimming took off 11 bases at V and 4 bases at J, with 15 bases between the two ends. The CDR3 is 14 residues long. CDR1 is SNHLY, CDR2 FYNNEI, per germline.

About this clone itself: Within the sample, other DNA sequences also encode this same CDR3. This chain connects TRBV3-1 (or the pseudogene TRBV3-2) to TRBJ1-5; D perhaps matches TRBD1 (6 bases). Germline loops: CDR1 LGHDT, CDR2 YNNKEL (reference sequence). The V and J ends lost 1 base and 7 bases respectively, with 11 bases between them. CDR3 length: 14 residues. Here the CDR3 reads CASSQGGGGQPQHF. The CDR3 bases are TGTGCCAGCAGCCAAGGGGGAGGGGGACAGCCCCAGCATTTT.